Below, one T cell receptor beta chain is given with its context. V lost 2 bases to trimming and J lost 16 bases, with 19 bases between them. This CDR3 region has 13 residues. From germline, CDR1 is SGHDT and CDR2 YYEEEE. Sequenced by immunoSEQ multiplex PCR; TCRdb stores in-frame clones only, minus some. The table lists over 60,000 clones, over 70% of them singletons, with around an eighth in the top ten. This specimen belongs to a study of T cell responses to AZD1222 COVID-19 vaccine. The gene calls are TRBV5-6 and TRBJ2-1; perhaps TRBD2 as D (5 bases). The origin of this receptor is an adult who received the AZD1222 COVID-19 vaccine. The sequenced sample was peripheral blood, obtained 28 days after the second AZD1222 dose. The CDR3 region has the DNA TGTGCCAGCAGCTTACCCCCGGACTCGACCTTATTCTTC. This gives the protein CASSLPPDSTLFF.